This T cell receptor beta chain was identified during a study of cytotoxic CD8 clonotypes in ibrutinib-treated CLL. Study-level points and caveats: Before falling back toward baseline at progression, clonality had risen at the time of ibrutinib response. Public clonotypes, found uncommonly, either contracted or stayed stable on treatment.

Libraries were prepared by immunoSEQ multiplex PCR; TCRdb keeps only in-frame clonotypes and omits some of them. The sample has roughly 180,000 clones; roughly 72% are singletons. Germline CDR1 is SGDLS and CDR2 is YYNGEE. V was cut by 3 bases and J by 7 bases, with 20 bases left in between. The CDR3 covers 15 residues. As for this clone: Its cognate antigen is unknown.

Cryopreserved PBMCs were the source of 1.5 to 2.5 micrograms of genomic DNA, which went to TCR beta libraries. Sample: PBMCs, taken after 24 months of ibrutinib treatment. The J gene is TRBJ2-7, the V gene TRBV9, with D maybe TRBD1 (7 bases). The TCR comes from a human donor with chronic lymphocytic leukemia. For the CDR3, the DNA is TGTGCCAGCAGCGAGGACAGGACTACCCTTCGGGAGCAGTACTTC. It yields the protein CASSEDRTTLREQYF.